This is a list of T cell receptor beta chains from one sample in a study of shared clonotypes between healthy human individuals. The data were produced by immunoSEQ multiplex PCR, yet TCRdb's version contains in-frame clones alone and is incomplete. Of about 500,000 clones listed, 75% to 80% were seen once; the top ten hold about 12%. Material for sequencing was PBMCs. The receptors originated from a woman aged 40 to 50 in good health. Some clones in this sample may be carry-over from other donors' samples. The CDR3 runs from the conserved cysteine through the conserved F or W.

V gene | CDR3 protein
TRBV4-2 | CASSQVQGLSLRSWNNEKLFF
TRBV6-5 | CASSRTLGYGYTF
TRBV30 | CAWSVLAGAGETQYF
TRBV30 | CAWSPAPLQETQYF
TRBV19 | CATNPTGIQETQYF
TRBV10-2 | CASSDSSGSSYEQYF
TRBV11-3 | CASSLVSGSNNEQFF
TRBV6-5 | CASRQGNREKLFF
TRBV30 | CAWLSENYGYTF
TRBV27 | CASSPLSDRARQPQHF
TRBV18 | CASSPLGGNTEAFF
TRBV6-5 | CASSYSRLHTDTQYF
TRBV2 | CASRGTGQYEQYF
TRBV30 | CAWTRVDAGELFF
TRBV2 | CASGRSLPYEQYF
TRBV27 | CATGQGPYNEQFF
TRBV4-1 | CASSQDRGDEKLFF
TRBV14 | CASSQRQQYTYEQYF
TRBV10-2 | CASSESVGSALF
TRBV6-4 | CASSDSANHEQFF
TRBV19 | CASSSGRAANEQFF
TRBV19 | CASSPTRIQTGELFF
TRBV6-1 | CASSQERAWNEQFF
TRBV28 | CASTLGPPIYEQYF
TRBV5-1 | CASSLSGSDSGELFF
TRBV19 | CASSQGYTEAFF
TRBV15 | CATSGGQGNTEAFF
TRBV30 | CAWSVGHEQYF
TRBV29-1 | CSVATGKSYEQYF
TRBV18 | CASSPGQAPSGNTIYF